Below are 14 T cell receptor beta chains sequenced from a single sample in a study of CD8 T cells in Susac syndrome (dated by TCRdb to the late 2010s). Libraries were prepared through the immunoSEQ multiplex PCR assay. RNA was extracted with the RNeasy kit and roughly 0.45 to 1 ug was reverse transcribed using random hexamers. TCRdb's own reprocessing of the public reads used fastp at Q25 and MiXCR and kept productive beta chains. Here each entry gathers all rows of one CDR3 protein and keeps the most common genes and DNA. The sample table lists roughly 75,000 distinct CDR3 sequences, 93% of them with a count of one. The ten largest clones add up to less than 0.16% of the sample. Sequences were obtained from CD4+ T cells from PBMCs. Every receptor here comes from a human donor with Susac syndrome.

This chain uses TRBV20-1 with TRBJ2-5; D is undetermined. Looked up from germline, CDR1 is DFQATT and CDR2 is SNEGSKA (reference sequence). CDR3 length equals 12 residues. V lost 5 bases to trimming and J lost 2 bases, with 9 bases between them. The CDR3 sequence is CSAPWLQETQYF. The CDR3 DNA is TGCAGTGCTCCCTGGCTTCAAGAGACCCAGTACTTC.

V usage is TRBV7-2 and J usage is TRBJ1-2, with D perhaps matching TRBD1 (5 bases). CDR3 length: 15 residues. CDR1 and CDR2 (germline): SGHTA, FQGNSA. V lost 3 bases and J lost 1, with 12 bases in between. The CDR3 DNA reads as TGTGCCAGCAGCTTCCAGGGCGGGTATAACTATGGCTACACCTTC. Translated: CASSFQGGYNYGYTF. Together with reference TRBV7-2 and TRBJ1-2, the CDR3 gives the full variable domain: GAGVSQSPSNKVTEKGKDVELRCDPISGHTALYWYRQSLGQGLEFLIYFQGNSAPDKSGLPSDRFSAERTGGSVSTLTIQRTQQEDSAVYLCASSFQGGYNYGYTFGSGTRLTVV.

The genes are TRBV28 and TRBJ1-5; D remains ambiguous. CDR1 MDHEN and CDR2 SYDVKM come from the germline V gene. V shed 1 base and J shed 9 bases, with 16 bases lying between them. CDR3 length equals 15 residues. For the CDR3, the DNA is TGTGCCAGCAGTTTATTGGCCCGGAGCTCGGGGCCCCAGCATTTT. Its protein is CASSLLARSSGPQHF.

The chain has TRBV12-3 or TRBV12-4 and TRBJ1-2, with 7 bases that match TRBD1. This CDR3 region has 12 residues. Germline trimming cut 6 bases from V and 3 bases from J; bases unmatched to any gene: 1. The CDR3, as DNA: TGTGCCAGCAGCGGGACAGACTATGGCTACACCTTC. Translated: CASSGTDYGYTF.

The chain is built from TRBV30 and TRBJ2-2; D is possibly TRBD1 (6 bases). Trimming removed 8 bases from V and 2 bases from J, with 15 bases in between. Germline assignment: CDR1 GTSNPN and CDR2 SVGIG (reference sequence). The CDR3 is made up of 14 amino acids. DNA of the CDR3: TGTGCCCTACGTGTGGGGACAAACACCGGGGAGCTGTTTTTT. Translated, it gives CALRVGTNTGELFF.

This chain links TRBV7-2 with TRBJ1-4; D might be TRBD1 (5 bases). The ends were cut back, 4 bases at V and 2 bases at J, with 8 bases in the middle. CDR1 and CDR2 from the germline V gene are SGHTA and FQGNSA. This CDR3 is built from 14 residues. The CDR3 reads CASSWGNTNEKLFF. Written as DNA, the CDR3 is TGTGCCAGCAGCTGGGGGAATACTAATGAAAAACTGTTTTTT. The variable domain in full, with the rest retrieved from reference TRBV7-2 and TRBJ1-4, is GAGVSQSPSNKVTEKGKDVELRCDPISGHTALYWYRQSLGQGLEFLIYFQGNSAPDKSGLPSDRFSAERTGGSVSTLTIQRTQQEDSAVYLCASSWGNTNEKLFFGSGTQLSVL.

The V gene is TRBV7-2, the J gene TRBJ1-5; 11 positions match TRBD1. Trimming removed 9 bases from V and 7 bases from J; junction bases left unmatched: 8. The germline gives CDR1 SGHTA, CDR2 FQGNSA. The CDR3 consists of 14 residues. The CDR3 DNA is TGTGCCAGACCGGGACAGGGGGTTCGGCAGCCCCAGCATTTT. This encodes CARPGQGVRQPQHF.

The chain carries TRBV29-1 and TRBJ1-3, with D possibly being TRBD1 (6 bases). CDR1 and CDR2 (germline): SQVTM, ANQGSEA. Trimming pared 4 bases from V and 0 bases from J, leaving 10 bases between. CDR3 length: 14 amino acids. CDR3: CSVVAGASGNTIYF. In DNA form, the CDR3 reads TGCAGCGTTGTCGCAGGGGCCTCTGGAAACACCATATATTTT.

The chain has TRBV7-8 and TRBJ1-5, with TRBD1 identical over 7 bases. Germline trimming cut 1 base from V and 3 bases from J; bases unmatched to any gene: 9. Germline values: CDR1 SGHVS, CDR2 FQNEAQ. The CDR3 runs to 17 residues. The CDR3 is CASSLGTGGGHNQPQHF. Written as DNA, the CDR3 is TGTGCCAGCAGCTTAGGGACGGGAGGGGGCCACAATCAGCCCCAGCATTTT.

This CDR3 reads CASSLALAAGQYF. The CDR3 DNA reads as TGTGCCAGCAGCTTAGCGCTGGCTGCGGGGCAGTACTTC. The chain links TRBV7-9 to TRBJ2-7; TRBD2 might be the D (5 bases). Trimming took off 0 bases at V and 9 bases at J, with 12 bases between the two ends. Germline assignment: CDR1 SEHNR and CDR2 FQNEAQ (reference sequence). The CDR3 sequence is 13 residues long.

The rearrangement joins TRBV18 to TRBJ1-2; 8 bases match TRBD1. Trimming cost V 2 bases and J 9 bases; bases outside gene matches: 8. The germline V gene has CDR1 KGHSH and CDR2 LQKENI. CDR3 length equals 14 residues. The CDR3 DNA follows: TGTGCCAGCTCACCATACGACAGGGGACGGAGCTACACCTTC. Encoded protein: CASSPYDRGRSYTF.

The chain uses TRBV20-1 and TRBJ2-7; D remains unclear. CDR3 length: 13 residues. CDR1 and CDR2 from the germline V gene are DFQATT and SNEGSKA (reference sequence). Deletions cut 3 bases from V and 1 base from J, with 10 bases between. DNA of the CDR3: TGCAGTGCTAGTCCCCCGTCTTCCTACGAGCAGTACTTC. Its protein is CSASPPSSYEQYF.

In DNA form, the CDR3 reads TGCGCCAGCAGCGAGGAGGGGGGTCGGTTCTTC. Its translation is CASSEEGGRFF. The J gene is TRBJ2-1, the V gene TRBV5-1, with D perhaps matching TRBD1 or TRBD2 (6 bases each). CDR3 length: 11 residues. Germline assignment: CDR1 SGHRS and CDR2 YFSETQ. V lost 4 bases to trimming and J lost 15 bases, with 14 bases between them.

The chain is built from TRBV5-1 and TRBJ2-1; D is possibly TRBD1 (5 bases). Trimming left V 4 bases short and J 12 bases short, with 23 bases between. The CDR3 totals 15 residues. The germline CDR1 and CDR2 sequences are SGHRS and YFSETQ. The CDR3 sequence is CASSPDLGGHGGQFF. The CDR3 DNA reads TGCGCCAGCAGCCCAGATCTCGGCGGACACGGTGGGCAGTTCTTC.